The sequence of this T cell receptor beta chain was determined in a study of cytomegalovirus exposure and HLA in healthy donors. This PCR relied on a set of 60 Vbeta primers and 13 Jbeta primers. The repertoire was sequenced with immunoSEQ multiplex PCR; TCRdb's copy has only in-frame clones and lacks some. The data show about 100,000 clones, with 76% seen just once and about 4% held by the top ten. CDR1 and CDR2 from the germline V gene are SGHVS and FQNEAQ. The ends lost 0 bases at V and 4 bases at J; junction bases unmatched: 3. The CDR3 loop spans 15 amino acids. Sample: PBMCs. This clonotype originated in a man aged 35 to 55 in good health and CMV-seronegative. The rearrangement uses TRBV7-8 and TRBJ2-1, with TRBD1 identical over 7 bases. CDR3 amino acids: CASSLAWTGYNEQFF. The CDR3 bases are TGTGCCAGCAGCTTAGCTTGGACAGGATACAATGAGCAGTTCTTC.